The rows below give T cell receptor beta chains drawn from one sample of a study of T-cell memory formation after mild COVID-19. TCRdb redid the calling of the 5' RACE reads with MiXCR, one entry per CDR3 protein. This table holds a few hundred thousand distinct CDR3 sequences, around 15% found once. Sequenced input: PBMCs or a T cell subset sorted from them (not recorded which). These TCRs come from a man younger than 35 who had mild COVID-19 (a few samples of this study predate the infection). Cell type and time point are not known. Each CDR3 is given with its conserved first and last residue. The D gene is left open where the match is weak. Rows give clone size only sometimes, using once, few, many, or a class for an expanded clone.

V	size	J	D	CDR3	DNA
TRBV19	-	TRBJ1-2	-	CASRPAGTRISENYGYTF	TGTGCCAGTAGGCCTGCCGGGACCCGCATTTCGGAGAACTATGGCTACACCTTC
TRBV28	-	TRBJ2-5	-	CASSPDREAKETQYF	TGTGCCAGCAGCCCCGACAGGGAGGCTAAAGAGACCCAGTACTTC
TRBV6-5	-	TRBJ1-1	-	CASSYRYRVGDTEAFF	TGTGCCAGCAGTTACCGCTACAGGGTTGGTGACACTGAAGCTTTCTTT
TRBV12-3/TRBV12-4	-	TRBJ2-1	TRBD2	CASASGGLPYNEQFF	TGTGCCAGCGCTAGCGGGGGCCTCCCCTACAATGAGCAGTTCTTC
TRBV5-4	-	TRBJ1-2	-	CASSSRAGVGYTF	TGTGCCAGCAGCTCCCGGGCGGGGGTCGGCTACACCTTC
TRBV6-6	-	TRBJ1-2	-	CASSYGDTPPSPNYGYTF	TGTGCCAGCAGTTACGGGGACACCCCCCCTTCCCCCAACTATGGCTACACCTTC
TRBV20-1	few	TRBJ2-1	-	CSARTDNEQFF	TGCAGTGCTAGGACAGACAATGAGCAGTTCTTC
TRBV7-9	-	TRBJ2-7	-	CASSLGGINEQYF	TGTGCCAGCAGCTTAGGAGGGATAAACGAGCAGTACTTC
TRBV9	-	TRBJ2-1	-	CASSVDPTGYNEQFF	TGTGCCAGCAGCGTAGACCCTACAGGATACAATGAGCAGTTCTTC
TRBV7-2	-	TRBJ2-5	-	CASSVPGLGETQYF	TGTGCCAGCAGCGTCCCGGGCCTGGGGGAGACCCAGTACTTC
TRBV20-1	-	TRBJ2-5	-	CSARASHQETQYF	TGCAGTGCTAGAGCTAGCCATCAAGAGACCCAGTACTTC
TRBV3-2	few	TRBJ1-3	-	CASSQKTTTAGGNTIYF	TGTGCCAGCAGCCAGAAAACGACCACGGCGGGGGGAAACACCATATATTTT
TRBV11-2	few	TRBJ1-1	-	CASSLLFSITEAFF	TGTGCCAGCAGCTTGCTCTTTTCAATCACTGAAGCTTTCTTT
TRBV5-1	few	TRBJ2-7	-	CASSLYGTDSEEQYF	TGCGCCAGCAGCTTGTATGGCACAGATTCAGAAGAGCAGTACTTC
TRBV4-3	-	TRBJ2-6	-	CASSQQTGSLWGLAGANVLTF	TGCGCCAGCAGCCAGCAGACAGGGAGCCTGTGGGGACTTGCTGGGGCCAACGTCCTGACTTTC
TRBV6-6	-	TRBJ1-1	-	CASSYKVELNTEAFF	TGTGCCAGCAGTTACAAGGTTGAGCTTAACACTGAAGCTTTCTTT
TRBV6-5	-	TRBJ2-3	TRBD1	CASSYSSDRGQLSTTDTQYF	TGTGCCAGCAGTTACTCCTCCGACAGGGGGCAACTCTCTACCACAGATACGCAGTATTTT
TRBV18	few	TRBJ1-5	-	CASSADRTHQPQHF	TGTGCCAGCTCAGCCGACAGGACCCATCAGCCCCAGCATTTT
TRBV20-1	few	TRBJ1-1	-	CSVQAGTNTEAFF	TGCAGTGTTCAAGCAGGAACTAACACTGAAGCTTTCTTT
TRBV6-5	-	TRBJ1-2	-	CASSRPRGVGYTF	TGTGCCAGCAGCCGCCCAAGGGGGGTTGGCTACACCTTC
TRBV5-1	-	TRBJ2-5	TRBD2	CASQRGSQETQYF	TGCGCCAGTCAGCGGGGATCTCAAGAGACCCAGTACTTC
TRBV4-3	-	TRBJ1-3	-	CASSRGHLSGNTIYF	TGCGCCAGCAGCCGAGGACACCTCTCTGGAAACACCATATATTTT
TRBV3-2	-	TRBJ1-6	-	CASSQDVSRGYYLTTYNSPLHF	TGTGCCAGCAGCCAAGATGTTAGCAGGGGGTACTATTTAACGACCTATAATTCACCCCTCCACTTT
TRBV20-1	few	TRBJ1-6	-	CSAVRDGSSYNSPLHF	TGCAGTGCTGTGCGGGACGGAAGCTCCTATAATTCACCCCTCCACTTT
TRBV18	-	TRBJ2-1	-	CASSPGRQSTYNEQFF	TGTGCCAGCTCCCCGGGTAGGCAGTCAACCTACAATGAGCAGTTCTTC
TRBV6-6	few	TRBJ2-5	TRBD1	CASSSMTGGPETQYF	TGTGCCAGCAGTTCCATGACAGGGGGCCCAGAGACCCAGTACTTC
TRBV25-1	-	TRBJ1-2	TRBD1	CASSGGQGRYTF	TGTGCCAGCAGTGGGGGACAGGGACGCTACACCTTC
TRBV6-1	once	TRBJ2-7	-	CASRSRYYEQYF	TGTGCCAGCAGATCAAGATACTACGAGCAGTACTTC
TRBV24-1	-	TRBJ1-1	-	CATREQGSTEAFF	TGTGCCACCAGAGAACAGGGTAGCACTGAAGCTTTCTTT
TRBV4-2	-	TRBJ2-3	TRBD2	CASSQEYKAGGLDTQYF	TGTGCCAGCAGCCAAGAATACAAAGCGGGGGGGTTAGATACGCAGTATTTT
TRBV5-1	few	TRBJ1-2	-	CASSFLTEYGYTF	TGCGCCAGCAGCTTCCTGACGGAATATGGCTACACCTTC
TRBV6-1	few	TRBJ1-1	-	CASSKTGVNTEAFF	TGTGCCAGCAGTAAAACCGGGGTTAACACTGAAGCTTTCTTT
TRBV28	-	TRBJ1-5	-	CASSLYRINQPQHF	TGTGCCAGCAGTTTATACAGGATCAACCAGCCCCAGCATTTT
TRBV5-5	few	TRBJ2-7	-	CASSFDNYEQYF	TGTGCCAGCAGCTTCGACAACTACGAGCAGTACTTC
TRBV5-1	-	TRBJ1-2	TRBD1	CASSQNRGLYGYTF	TGCGCCAGCAGCCAAAACAGGGGGCTCTATGGCTACACCTTC
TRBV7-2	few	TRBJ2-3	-	CASSLQGDTQYF	TGTGCCAGCAGCTTACAAGGAGATACGCAGTATTTT
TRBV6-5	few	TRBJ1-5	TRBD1	CASSYGTGNQPQHF	TGTGCCAGCAGTTACGGGACAGGGAATCAGCCCCAGCATTTT
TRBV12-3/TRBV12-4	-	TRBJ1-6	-	CASSRVESYNSPLHF	TGTGCCAGCAGCAGGGTGGAGTCCTATAATTCACCCCTCCACTTT
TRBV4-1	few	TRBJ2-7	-	CASSPGAGDYEQYF	TGCGCCAGCAGTCCAGGGGCCGGGGACTACGAGCAGTACTTC
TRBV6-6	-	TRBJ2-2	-	CASGGVAGELFF	TGTGCCAGCGGGGGTGTAGCCGGGGAGCTGTTTTTT
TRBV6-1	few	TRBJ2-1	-	CASAVGVAYNEQFF	TGTGCCAGCGCCGTGGGGGTAGCCTACAATGAGCAGTTCTTC
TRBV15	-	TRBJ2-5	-	CATSEQTRQETQYF	TGTGCCACCAGCGAGCAAACCCGGCAAGAGACCCAGTACTTC
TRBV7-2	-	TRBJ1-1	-	CASSLSGEGNTEAFF	TGTGCCAGCAGCTTATCGGGAGAGGGAAACACTGAAGCTTTCTTT
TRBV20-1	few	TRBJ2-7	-	CSASGGPSYEQYF	TGCAGTGCTAGCGGGGGGCCCTCCTACGAGCAGTACTTC
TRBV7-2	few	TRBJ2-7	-	CASSLVIATYEQYF	TGTGCCAGCAGCTTAGTGATAGCAACCTACGAGCAGTACTTC
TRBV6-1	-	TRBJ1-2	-	CASSPRVYYGYTF	TGTGCCAGCAGTCCCAGGGTGTACTATGGCTACACCTTC
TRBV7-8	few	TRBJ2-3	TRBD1	CASSDDRASTDTQYF	TGTGCCAGCAGCGACGACAGGGCCAGCACAGATACGCAGTATTTT
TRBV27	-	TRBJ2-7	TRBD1	CASRPGQVYEQYF	TGTGCCAGCAGACCGGGACAGGTTTACGAGCAGTACTTC
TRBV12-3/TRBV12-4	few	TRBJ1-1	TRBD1	CASSRGPRTGNTEAFF	TGTGCCAGCAGCCGTGGCCCCAGGACAGGAAACACTGAAGCTTTCTTT
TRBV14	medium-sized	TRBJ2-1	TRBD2	CASSTTSGGSGNNEQFF	TGTGCCAGCAGCACGACTAGCGGGGGTAGTGGGAACAATGAGCAGTTCTTC
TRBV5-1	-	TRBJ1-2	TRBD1	CASSLRQGARGYTF	TGCGCCAGCAGCTTGCGGCAGGGGGCGCGAGGCTACACCTTC
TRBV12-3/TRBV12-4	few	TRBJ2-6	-	CASNLPSGANVLTF	TGTGCCAGCAACTTGCCCTCTGGGGCCAACGTCCTGACTTTC
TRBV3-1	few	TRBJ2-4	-	CASSLLGGVGSKNIQYF	TGTGCCAGCAGCCTACTCGGTGGGGTTGGAAGCAAAAACATTCAGTACTTC
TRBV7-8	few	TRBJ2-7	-	CASSLIMGGRGSYEQYF	TGTGCCAGCAGCTTAATCATGGGAGGCCGAGGTTCCTACGAGCAGTACTTC